The 21 T cell receptor beta chains below were found in one sample sequenced in a study of blood T cells in healthy people across ages. The use of a sample-barcoded 5' primer and a J-beta primer mix characterized a second PCR of about 7 to 12 cycles. TCRdb independently ran MiXCR on the 5' RACE reads; one entry per CDR3 protein. Here the sample spans about 830,000 distinct CDR3 sequences, around 62% being singletons. Source material: blood. These receptors were obtained from a man aged 30-40 years in good health.

V and J are TRBV29-1 and TRBJ2-2; weak D call: TRBD1 (6 bases). The CDR3 totals 13 residues. V was pared by 2 bases and J by 6 bases, with 10 bases between. Germline lookup yields CDR1 SQVTM and CDR2 ANQGSEA. The CDR3: CSVEKGVAGELFF. CDR3 coding DNA: TGCAGCGTTGAAAAGGGGGTGGCCGGGGAGCTGTTTTTT.

This clonotype has a handful of counts. The V gene is TRBV12-3 or TRBV12-4, the J gene TRBJ1-4, with 10 bases matching TRBD1. This CDR3 is 18 amino acids long. With 0 bases clipped from V and 5 bases from J, the junction kept 9 bases outside the gene matches. CDR3 sequence: CASSLALSGQGENEKLFF. CDR3 in DNA: TGTGCCAGCAGTTTAGCCCTATCCGGACAGGGGGAAAATGAAAAACTGTTTTTT.

The CDR3 DNA is TGTGCCAGCAGCGTAGCGGGGTTTAAGGACAATGAGCAGTTCTTC. It codes for CASSVAGFKDNEQFF. The rearrangement joins TRBV9 to TRBJ2-1; maybe TRBD2 (5 bases). This CDR3 contains 15 residues. The germline V gene has CDR1 SGDLS and CDR2 YYNGEE. V shed 0 bases and J shed 5 bases, with 12 bases lying between them.

This clonotype was picked up a small number of times. V usage is TRBV7-2 and J usage is TRBJ2-7; 8 bases match TRBD1. The DNA end lines up better with TRBJ2-5; the J call may be wrong. This CDR3 comprises 15 residues. CDR1 is SGHTA, CDR2 FQGNSA, per germline. The DNA for the CDR3 is TGTGCCAGCAGCCGTCGACAGGGGATGCAAGAGACCCAGTACTTC. Its protein product is CASSRRQGMQETQYF.

This sequence joins TRBV25-1 and TRBJ2-5; 8 bases line up with TRBD2. Germline values: CDR1 MGHDK, CDR2 SYGVNS. The CDR3 has 14 residues. The V segment lost 2 bases and the J segment 6 bases; nucleotides outside the gene matches: 5. CDR3 sequence: CASSEPGGAQTQYF. CDR3 coding DNA: TGTGCCAGCAGTGAACCGGGGGGGGCCCAGACCCAGTACTTC.

This sequence joins TRBV4-3 and TRBJ2-5; D unresolved. The J call is doubtful: the DNA matches TRBJ2-7 better. Per the germline V gene, CDR1 is LGHNA and CDR2 is YSLEER. This CDR3 spans 15 amino acids. The CDR3 spells CASSQDHQADYEQYF. In DNA, the CDR3 is TGCGCCAGCAGCCAAGATCACCAGGCCGACTACGAGCAGTACTTC.

This clonotype was detected only a few times. The rearrangement links TRBV28 to TRBJ2-7; TRBD2 might be the D (5 bases). This CDR3 region has 13 residues. Germline values: CDR1 MDHEN, CDR2 SYDVKM. V shed 7 bases and J shed 3 bases, with 13 bases lying between them. In DNA form, the CDR3 reads TGTGCCAGCACCCAAACCGGGGTCTACGAGCAGTACTTC. Translated: CASTQTGVYEQYF.

CDR3 coding DNA: TGTGCCAGCAGCTTAGGAGATTACCCCTACGAGCAGTACTTC. It is translated as CASSLGDYPYEQYF. The rearrangement joins TRBV7-2 to TRBJ2-7, with D hard to call. V lost 1 base and J lost 2, with 9 bases in between. The CDR3 is 14 residues long. CDR1 is SGHTA, CDR2 FQGNSA, per germline.

V is TRBV7-2 and J is TRBJ1-1; perhaps TRBD1 as D (5 bases). The CDR3 loop spans 14 amino acids. In germline, CDR1 is SGHTA, CDR2 FQGNSA. Trimming took 4 bases from V and 7 from J, leaving 16 bases between them. CDR3 nucleotides: TGTGCCAGCAGCTCTACTGTGCAGGGAGGTGAAGCTTTCTTT. Translating gives CASSSTVQGGEAFF.

The chain recombines TRBV12-3 or TRBV12-4 with TRBJ2-3; TRBD1 is a possible D gene (5 bases). The CDR3 consists of 15 residues. Deletions cut 1 base from V and 2 bases from J, with 10 bases between. CDR3 protein: CASSLGTSATDTQYF. Here the CDR3 DNA reads TGTGCCAGCAGTTTAGGGACATCAGCCACAGATACGCAGTATTTT.

This clonotype was recorded only once. This sequence joins TRBV28 and TRBJ1-2; D is perhaps TRBD1 (5 bases). The CDR3 spans 14 residues. V lost 4 bases to trimming and J lost 6 bases, with 15 bases between them. CDR1 and CDR2 from the germline V gene are MDHEN and SYDVKM. This chain's CDR3 is CASSSPGRRDGYTF. The DNA of the CDR3 is TGTGCCAGCAGTTCCCCAGGGAGACGGGATGGCTACACCTTC.

This clonotype was seen more than once but under ten times. The J gene is TRBJ1-4, the V gene TRBV5-6; D gene uncertain. CDR3 length: 13 residues. Germline values: CDR1 SGHDT, CDR2 YYEEEE. The V end lost 4 bases, the J end lost 7 bases, and 11 bases lay between the germline ends. This CDR3 reads CASSTSEGEKLFF. The CDR3 region has the DNA TGTGCCAGCAGCACTTCCGAGGGTGAAAAACTGTTTTTT.

Comment on this clonotype: An end of the junction differs from the germline gene, which may be a read error. The chain combines TRBV7-2 with TRBJ2-1; D gene uncertain. Germline CDR1 reads SGHTA; CDR2 reads FQGNSA. This CDR3 region has 13 residues. This chain's CDR3 is CASSPGFLNGQFF. CDR3 nucleotides: TGTGCCAGCAGCCCCGGCTTTTTGAATGGGCAGTTCTTC.

This chain links TRBV29-1 with TRBJ2-5; no clear D. CDR1 is SQVTM, CDR2 ANQGSEA, per germline. This CDR3 is 13 amino acids long. V lost 8 bases to trimming and J lost 1 base, with 14 bases between them. The chain's CDR3 is CSSQEWAQETQYF. The DNA of the CDR3 is TGCAGCAGTCAAGAGTGGGCCCAAGAGACCCAGTACTTC. The full variable domain, completed using reference TRBV29-1 and TRBJ2-5, is SAVISQKPSRDICQRGTSLTIQCQVDSQVTMMFWYRQQPGQSLTLIATANQGSEATYESGFVIDKFPISRPNLTFSTLTVSNMSPEDSSIYLCSSQEWAQETQYFGPGTRLLVL.

Regarding this clonotype: One junction end does not reproduce the germline sequence, and a read error may be involved. This chain uses TRBV6-5 with TRBJ2-3, with 7 nucleotides matching TRBD1. The V gene's germline CDR1 is MNHEY and CDR2 SVGAGI. The CDR3 sequence is 14 residues long. The CDR3 loop is CVSTLDRGTDTQYF. The CDR3 DNA reads as TGTGTCAGCACCCTTGACAGGGGCACAGATACGCAGTATTTT.

This clonotype was counted only a few times. In DNA form, the CDR3 reads TGTGCCAGCAGTACAGGCCCGTCACCCCTCCACTTT. Its protein product is CASSTGPSPLHF. The chain joins TRBV25-1 to TRBJ1-6; tentative D call: TRBD1 (5 bases). From germline, CDR1 is MGHDK and CDR2 SYGVNS. The CDR3 spans 12 residues. The V end was cut by 5 bases, the J end by 10 bases, with 9 bases between.

As concerns this clonotype: A read error may produce the germline difference seen at one junction end. The chain is built from TRBV3-1 and TRBJ1-5; 7 bases align to TRBD1. CDR3 length: 14 residues. The V gene's germline CDR1 is LGHDT and CDR2 YNNKEL (reference sequence). As DNA, the CDR3 is TGTGCTAGCAGCCTCGGACAGGCAAATCAGCCCCAGCATTTT. It is translated as CASSLGQANQPQHF.

This clonotype has more than one count but fewer than ten. The V call is TRBV11-1, the J call TRBJ1-1, with D hard to call. CDR1 is SGHAT, CDR2 FQDESV, per germline (reference sequence). V gave up 3 bases and J gave up 0 bases, with 5 bases separating them. This CDR3 has 13 residues. CDR3 in DNA: TGTGCCAGCAGCTTGGAATTGAACACTGAAGCTTTCTTT. Its translation is CASSLELNTEAFF.

This clonotype was seen a few times. This chain joins TRBV21-1 and TRBJ1-5; TRBD1, the D gene given by the table, was not confirmed from the DNA. TRBV21-1 is tagged as a pseudogene. The CDR3 has 14 residues. The CDR3 DNA reads TGTGCCAGCCCCCTGGAACAGGGGTATCAGCCCCAGCATTTT. It codes for CASPLEQGYQPQHF.

As for this clonotype: The junction shows a germline mismatch at one end, possibly a read error. The chain carries TRBV5-6 and TRBJ2-3, with D perhaps being TRBD1 or TRBD2 (5 bases each). The CDR3 totals 16 residues. Germline-derived CDR1 and CDR2 are SGHDT and YYEEEE. The CDR3 nucleotides are TGTGCCAGCAGCTTGTTGGGGGAGTCTAGCACAGATACACAGTATTTT. Translation: CASSLLGESSTDTQYF.

This clonotype has only a few counts. The CDR3 region is CASSYRDSTYGYTF. The CDR3 DNA is TGTGCCAGCAGTTACCGGGACAGCACCTATGGCTACACCTTC. J is TRBJ1-2 and V is TRBV6-5; TRBD1 agrees at 7 bases. V gave up 2 bases and J gave up 4 bases; unmatched junction bases: 4. Germline V lookup: CDR1 MNHEY, CDR2 SVGAGI. The CDR3 is 14 residues long.